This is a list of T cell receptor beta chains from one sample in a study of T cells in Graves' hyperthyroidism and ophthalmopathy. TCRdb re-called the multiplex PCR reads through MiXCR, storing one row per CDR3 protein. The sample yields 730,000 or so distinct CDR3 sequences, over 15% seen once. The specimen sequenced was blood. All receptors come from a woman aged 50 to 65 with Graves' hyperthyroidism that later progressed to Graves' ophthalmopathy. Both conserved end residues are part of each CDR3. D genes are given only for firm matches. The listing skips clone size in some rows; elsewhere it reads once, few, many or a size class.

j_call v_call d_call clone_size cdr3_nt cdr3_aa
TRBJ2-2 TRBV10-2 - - TGCGCCAGCAGTGAGTCTTCGCGGACTCTCCGCGTCGGGGAGCTGTTTTTT CASSESSRTLRVGELFF
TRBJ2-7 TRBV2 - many TGTGCCAGCAGTGCTTTCTCCGAGCAGTACTTC CASSAFSEQYF
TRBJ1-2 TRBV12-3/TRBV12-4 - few TGTGCCAGCAGTTTAGAGAGGTTCTATGGCTACACCTTC CASSLERFYGYTF
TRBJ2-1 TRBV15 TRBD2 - TGTGCCACCAACAGAGGGGGCGGGGGGGCAGGTAATGAGCAGATCTTC CATNRGGGGAGNEQIF
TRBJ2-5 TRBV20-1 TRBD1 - TGCAGTGCTAGGGTCGACAGGGGATGGGAGACCCAGTACTTC CSARVDRGWETQYF
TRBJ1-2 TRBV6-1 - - TGTGCCAGCAGCCCGGATCCGGGAAAACATTATGGCTACACCTTC CASSPDPGKHYGYTF
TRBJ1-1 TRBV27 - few TGTGCCAGCGGCGTGGGGGGGGGGGCTGAAGCTTTCTTT CASGVGGGAEAFF
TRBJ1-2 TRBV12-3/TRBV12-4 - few TGTGCCACTACGGGGCGCTATGGCTACACCTTC CATTGRYGYTF
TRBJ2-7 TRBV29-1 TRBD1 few TGCAGCGTTGAAGAGGGCCGTGGGACAGGGGGCTACGAGCAGTACTTC CSVEEGRGTGGYEQYF
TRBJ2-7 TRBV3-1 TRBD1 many TGTGCCAGCAGCCAAGCTGGACAGGGGGCTTACGAGCAGTACTTC CASSQAGQGAYEQYF
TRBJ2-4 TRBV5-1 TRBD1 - TGCGCCAGCAGCTTGGTTGGTGAGGGGGCAGCCAAAAACATTCAGTACTTC CASSLVGEGAAKNIQYF
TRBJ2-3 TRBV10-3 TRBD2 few TGTGCCATCAGAACTAGCGACTACGATACGCAGTATTTT CAIRTSDYDTQYF
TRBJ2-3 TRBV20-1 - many TGCAGTGCTAGCCGGGGAGGTAGTCTAGATACGCAGTATTTT CSASRGGSLDTQYF
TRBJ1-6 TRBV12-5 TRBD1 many TGTGCTAGTGGGAACGACAGGGGGGTCGGGTCACCCCTCCACTTT CASGNDRGVGSPLHF
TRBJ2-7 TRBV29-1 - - TGCAGCGCTGTTTGGGGTGCCTACGAGCAGTACTTC CSAVWGAYEQYF
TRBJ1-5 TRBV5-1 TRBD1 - TGCGCCAGCAGCGAAGGGACAGATACCTATAGCAATCAGCCCCAGCATTTT CASSEGTDTYSNQPQHF
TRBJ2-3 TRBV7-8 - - TGTGCCAGCAGCTTAGCGTTGTCTTTTACAGATACGCAGTATTTT CASSLALSFTDTQYF
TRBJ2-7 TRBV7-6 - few TGTGCCAGCAGCTTAGTACAGGCGGGCGAGCAGTACTTC CASSLVQAGEQYF
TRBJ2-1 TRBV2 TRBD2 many TGTGCCAGCAGGGGACTCGGGACTAGCGGTTACAATGAGCAGTTCTTC CASRGLGTSGYNEQFF
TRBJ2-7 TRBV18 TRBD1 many TGTGCCAGCTCACCGGCCCAGGGGGCCTACGAGCAGTACTTC CASSPAQGAYEQYF
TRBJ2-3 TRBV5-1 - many TGCGCCAGCAGCTTTGACCGGGACAACACAGATACGCAGTATTTT CASSFDRDNTDTQYF
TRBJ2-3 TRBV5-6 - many TGTGCCAGCAGCCCCGCGACAGATACGCAGTATTTT CASSPATDTQYF
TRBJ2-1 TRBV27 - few TGTGCCAGCAGTTTACGTCTCGGGGCGTCAGATCTAAATGAGCAGTTCTTC CASSLRLGASDLNEQFF
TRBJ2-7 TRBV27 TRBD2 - TGTGCCAGCAGTTCCGAGCGGGGCGAACCGTCCTACGAGCAGTACTTC CASSSERGEPSYEQYF
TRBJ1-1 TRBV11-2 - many TGTGCCAGCAGCTACCCCTGGGGGCCGAACACTGAAGCTTTCTTT CASSYPWGPNTEAFF
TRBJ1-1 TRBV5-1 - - TGCGCCAGCGGACGCGGGGGAGGAGTAAACACTGAAGCTTTCTTT CASGRGGGVNTEAFF
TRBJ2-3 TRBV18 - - TGTGCCAGCTCACCTATGACAGTCACAGATACGCAGTATTTT CASSPMTVTDTQYF
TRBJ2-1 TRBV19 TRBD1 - TGTGCCAGTAGTATTCGGGACAGGGGGCGCGGTATCAATGAGCAGTTCTTC CASSIRDRGRGINEQFF
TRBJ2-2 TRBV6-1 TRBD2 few TGTGCCAGCAGTGGACCGGGACTAGACACCGGGGAGCTGTTTTTT CASSGPGLDTGELFF
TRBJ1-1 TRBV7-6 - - TGTGCCAGCAGCTTAGGGTCCGCGAGCCTCAACACTGAAGCTTTCTTT CASSLGSASLNTEAFF
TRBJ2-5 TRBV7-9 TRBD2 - TGTGCCAGCAGCTCTCCGGGACTAGCGGATCCCCAGTACTTC CASSSPGLADPQYF
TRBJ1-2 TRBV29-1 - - TGCAGCGTTGAAGATGATAACAGGGATGTCGGAAACTATGGCTACACCTTC CSVEDDNRDVGNYGYTF
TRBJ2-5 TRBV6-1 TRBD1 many TGTGCCACGGGACAGGGGGCTCGAGAGACCCAGTACTTC CATGQGARETQYF
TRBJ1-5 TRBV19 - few TGTGCCAGTAGCCAGAACTCCGGGAGCAATCAGCCCCAGCATTTT CASSQNSGSNQPQHF
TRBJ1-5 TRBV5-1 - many TGCGCCAGCAGCGTCGACAGCTATAGCAATCAGCCCCAGCATTTT CASSVDSYSNQPQHF
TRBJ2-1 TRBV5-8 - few TGTGCCAGCGGGGGGCTTCTCAGTGCTGAGCAGTTCTTC CASGGLLSAEQFF
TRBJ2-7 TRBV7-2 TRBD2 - TGTGCCAGCAGCTTAGCCAGCGGGGGGCACTACGAGCAGTACTTC CASSLASGGHYEQYF
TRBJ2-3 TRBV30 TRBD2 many TGTGCCTGGAGCGCGGGGGGGTCAGATACGCAGTATTTT CAWSAGGSDTQYF
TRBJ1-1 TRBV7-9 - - TGTGCCAGCAGGGGATCCGGACAGACGAGGACTGAAGCTTTCTTT CASRGSGQTRTEAFF
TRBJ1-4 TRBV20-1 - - TGCAGCGCAGGCCCCAAGGAAAGGGGAAACGAAAAACTGTTTTTT CSAGPKERGNEKLFF
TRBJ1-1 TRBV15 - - TGTGCCACCAGCACTTTGGGGGGGAACACTGAAGCTTTCTTT CATSTLGGNTEAFF
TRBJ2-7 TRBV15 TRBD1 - TGTGCCACCAGGGCACGGGACAGGGGACCCTACGAGCAGTACTTC CATRARDRGPYEQYF
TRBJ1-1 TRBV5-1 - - TGCGCCAGCAGCCCCGCTATACAGGAAAACACTGAAGCTTTCTTT CASSPAIQENTEAFF
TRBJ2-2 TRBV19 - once TGTGCCAGTAGTATAGGGACTCTCACCGGGGAGCTGTTTTTT CASSIGTLTGELFF
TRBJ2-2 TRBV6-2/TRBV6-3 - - TGTGCCAGCACCACCGGGTCTATTAGGGAGCTGTTTTTT CASTTGSIRELFF
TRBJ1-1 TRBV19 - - TGTGCCAGTAGTCTCTTCTCAGAGGGCCTGCTCTGGCAGAACACTGAAGCTTTCTTT CASSLFSEGLLWQNTEAFF
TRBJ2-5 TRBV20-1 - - TGCAGTGCTCTAAGTAGGGAGACCCAGTACTTC CSALSRETQYF
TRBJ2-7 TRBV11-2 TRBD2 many TGTGCCAGCAGGTCAACTAGCGGGGACTACGTTTTTGAGCAGTACTTC CASRSTSGDYVFEQYF
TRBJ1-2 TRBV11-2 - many TGTGCCAGCAGCTTATTTTCCCTCGGGCAGTCAGACTATGGCTACACCTTC CASSLFSLGQSDYGYTF
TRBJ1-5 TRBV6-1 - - TGTGCCAGCAGTGTCCTCCCCCGGGACAGCAATCAGCCCCAGCATTTT CASSVLPRDSNQPQHF
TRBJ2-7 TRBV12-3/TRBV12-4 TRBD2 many TGTGCCAGCAGGGGACTAGCGGGGGGCGAGCAGTACTTC CASRGLAGGEQYF
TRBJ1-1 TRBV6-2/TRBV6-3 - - TGTGCCAGCAGTTGCAGGGCCATGAACACTGAAGCTTTCTTT CASSCRAMNTEAFF
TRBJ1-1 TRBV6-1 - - TGTGCCAGCATCGAATTGGGGGGCACTGAAGCTTTCTTT CASIELGGTEAFF
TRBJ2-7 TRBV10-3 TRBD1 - TGTGCCATCAGGGGGACAGGGGATGAGCAGTACTTC CAIRGTGDEQYF
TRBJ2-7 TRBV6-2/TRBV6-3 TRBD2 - TGTGCCAGCAGTACCCGGGGGGCCTACGAGCAGTACTTC CASSTRGAYEQYF